A selection of T cell receptor beta chains follows, all from one sample in a study of blood T cell repertoires in COVID-19. Only in-frame clones appear in the TCRdb table, and some are missing; sequencing was by immunoSEQ multiplex PCR. The profile shows approximately 280,000 clones, approximately 89% of them singletons. The source material was PBMCs or T cells enriched from blood (not recorded which). The receptors were gathered from a woman in her late teens or twenties who had recovered from COVID-19. Both conserved end residues are part of each CDR3. Each record gives: clone size, V gene, D gene, J gene, CDR3 DNA, CDR3 protein. D genes are given only for firm matches. Only part of the rows carry a size: once, few, many, or a class if the clone is expanded.

clone size: -; V gene: TRBV9; D gene: -; J gene: TRBJ2-1; CDR3 DNA: TGTGCCAGCAGCCCAGATTGGGGAGACTACAATGAGCAGTTCTTC; CDR3 protein: CASSPDWGDYNEQFF
clone size: -; V gene: TRBV28; D gene: -; J gene: TRBJ2-3; CDR3 DNA: TGTGCCAGCAGTCCACCGGGATCCTTTTTCTCTCCTAGCACAGATACGCAGTATTTT; CDR3 protein: CASSPPGSFFSPSTDTQYF
clone size: -; V gene: TRBV25-1; D gene: -; J gene: TRBJ2-5; CDR3 DNA: TGTGCCAGCAGTGGCCCCCTTTTAGCGAAATACTTC; CDR3 protein: CASSGPLLAKYF
clone size: -; V gene: TRBV29-1; D gene: TRBD2; J gene: TRBJ2-7; CDR3 DNA: TGCAGCGTCAACCCCGGGACTAGAGGTAGCTTAAGCGAGCAGTACTTC; CDR3 protein: CSVNPGTRGSLSEQYF
clone size: -; V gene: TRBV4-2; D gene: TRBD2; J gene: TRBJ2-1; CDR3 DNA: TGTGCCAGCAGCCAAGTGACTAGCGATTACAATGAGCAGTTCTTC; CDR3 protein: CASSQVTSDYNEQFF
clone size: -; V gene: TRBV27; D gene: -; J gene: TRBJ2-7; CDR3 DNA: TGTGCCAGCAGTTCCGGGACACCGGGGCCGGAGCAGTACTTC; CDR3 protein: CASSSGTPGPEQYF
clone size: -; V gene: TRBV4-3; D gene: -; J gene: TRBJ2-7; CDR3 DNA: TGCGCCAGCAGCCAAGAACGGTACAGGGGACTCTACGAGCAGTACTTC; CDR3 protein: CASSQERYRGLYEQYF
clone size: -; V gene: TRBV30; D gene: -; J gene: TRBJ1-4; CDR3 DNA: TGTGCCTGGAGTGTAGGGCTAGGGGCGGGAGAAAAACTGTTTTTT; CDR3 protein: CAWSVGLGAGEKLFF
clone size: -; V gene: TRBV7-8; D gene: -; J gene: TRBJ2-3; CDR3 DNA: TGTGCCAGCAGCTTAGTCAACACAGATACGCAGTATTTT; CDR3 protein: CASSLVNTDTQYF
clone size: -; V gene: TRBV6-2/TRBV6-3; D gene: -; J gene: TRBJ2-6; CDR3 DNA: TGTGCCAGCAGTTATAGCAACTCTGGGGCCAACGTCCTGACTTTC; CDR3 protein: CASSYSNSGANVLTF
clone size: -; V gene: TRBV5-1; D gene: TRBD1; J gene: TRBJ1-5; CDR3 DNA: TGCGCCAGCAGCCAGGGGACAGGCAATCAGCCCCAGCATTTT; CDR3 protein: CASSQGTGNQPQHF
clone size: -; V gene: TRBV19; D gene: -; J gene: TRBJ1-5; CDR3 DNA: TGTGCCAGTAGTACAACAGGAACGGGTCAGCCCCAGCATTTT; CDR3 protein: CASSTTGTGQPQHF
clone size: once; V gene: TRBV4-3; D gene: TRBD2; J gene: TRBJ2-7; CDR3 DNA: TGCGCCAGCAGCCAAGATTTCACTAGCGGGGGGGCTAACGAGCAGTACTTC; CDR3 protein: CASSQDFTSGGANEQYF
clone size: -; V gene: TRBV24-1; D gene: -; J gene: TRBJ2-3; CDR3 DNA: TGTGCCACCAGTGGACTAGAAAGAGATACGCAGTATTTT; CDR3 protein: CATSGLERDTQYF
clone size: -; V gene: TRBV9; D gene: -; J gene: TRBJ2-2; CDR3 DNA: TGTGCCAGCAGCCCGTCGGTCGCCGGGGAGCTGTTTTTT; CDR3 protein: CASSPSVAGELFF
clone size: -; V gene: TRBV11-3; D gene: -; J gene: TRBJ1-1; CDR3 DNA: TGTGCCAGCAGCTTGACAGCCATGAACACTGAAGCTTTCTTT; CDR3 protein: CASSLTAMNTEAFF
clone size: once; V gene: TRBV27; D gene: TRBD2; J gene: TRBJ2-1; CDR3 DNA: TGTGCCAGCAAACCCTCCGGGACTAGCCCCGGGGATGAGCAGTTCTTC; CDR3 protein: CASKPSGTSPGDEQFF
clone size: -; V gene: TRBV28; D gene: -; J gene: TRBJ2-4; CDR3 DNA: TGTGCCAGCATGAGGGGGGGCCTCGGCAAAAACATTCAGTACTTC; CDR3 protein: CASMRGGLGKNIQYF